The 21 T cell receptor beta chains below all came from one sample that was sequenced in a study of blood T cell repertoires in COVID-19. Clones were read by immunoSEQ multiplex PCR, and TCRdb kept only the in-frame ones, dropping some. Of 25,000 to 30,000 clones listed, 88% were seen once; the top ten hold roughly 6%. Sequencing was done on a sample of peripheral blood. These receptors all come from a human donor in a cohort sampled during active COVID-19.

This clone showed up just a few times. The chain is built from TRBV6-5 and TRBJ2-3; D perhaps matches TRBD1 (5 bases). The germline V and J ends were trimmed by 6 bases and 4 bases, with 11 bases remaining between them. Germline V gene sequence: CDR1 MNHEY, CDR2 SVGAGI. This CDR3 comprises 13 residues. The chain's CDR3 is CASSPLGADTQYF. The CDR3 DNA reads TGTGCCAGCAGCCCGTTAGGGGCAGATACGCAGTATTTT.

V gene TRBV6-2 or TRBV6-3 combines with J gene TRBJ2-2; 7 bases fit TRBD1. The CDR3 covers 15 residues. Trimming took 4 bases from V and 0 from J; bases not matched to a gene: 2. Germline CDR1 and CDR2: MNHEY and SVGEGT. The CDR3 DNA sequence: TGTGCCAGCAGTTGGGACAGACCGAACACCGGGGAGCTGTTTTTT. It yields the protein CASSWDRPNTGELFF.

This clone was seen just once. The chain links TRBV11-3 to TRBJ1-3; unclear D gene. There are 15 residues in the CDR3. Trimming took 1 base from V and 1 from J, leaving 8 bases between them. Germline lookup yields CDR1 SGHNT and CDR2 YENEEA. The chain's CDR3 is CASSLGGSSGNTIYF. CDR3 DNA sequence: TGTGCCAGCAGCTTAGGAGGTTCTTCTGGAAACACCATATATTTT.

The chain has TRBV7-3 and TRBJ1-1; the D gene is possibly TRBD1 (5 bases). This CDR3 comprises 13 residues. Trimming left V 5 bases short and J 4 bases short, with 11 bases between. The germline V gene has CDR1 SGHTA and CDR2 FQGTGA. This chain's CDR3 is CASSPGRGTEAFF. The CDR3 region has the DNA TGTGCCAGCAGCCCCGGGAGGGGCACTGAAGCTTTCTTT.

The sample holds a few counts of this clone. The CDR3 region has the DNA TGTGCCAGCAGCGTTACAGGGGTTGCCGGGGAGCTGTTTTTT. Translating it yields CASSVTGVAGELFF. The chain is built from TRBV7-3 and TRBJ2-2; 7 nucleotides agree with TRBD1. The CDR3 is 14 residues long. Germline CDR1 SGHTA, CDR2 FQGTGA. V gave up 5 bases and J gave up 6 bases; unmatched junction bases: 6. Drawing the rest from reference TRBV7-3 and TRBJ2-2, the complete variable domain is GAGVSQTPSNKVTEKGKYVELRCDPISGHTALYWYRQSLGQGPEFLIYFQGTGAADDSGLPNDRFFAVRPEGSVSTLKIQRTERGDSAVYLCASSVTGVAGELFFGEGSRLTVL.

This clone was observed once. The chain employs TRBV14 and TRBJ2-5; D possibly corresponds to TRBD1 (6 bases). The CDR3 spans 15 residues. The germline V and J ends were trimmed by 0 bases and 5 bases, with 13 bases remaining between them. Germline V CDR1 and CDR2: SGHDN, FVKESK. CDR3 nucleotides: TGTGCCAGCAGCCAAGATCAGGGGCGGGTGGAGACCCAGTACTTC. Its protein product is CASSQDQGRVETQYF.

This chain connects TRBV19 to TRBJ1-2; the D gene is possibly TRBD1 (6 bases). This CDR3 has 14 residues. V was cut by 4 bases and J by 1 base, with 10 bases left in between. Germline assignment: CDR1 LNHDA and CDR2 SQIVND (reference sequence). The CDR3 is CASSTQQGNYGYTF. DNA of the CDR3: TGTGCCAGTAGTACCCAACAGGGTAACTATGGCTACACCTTC.

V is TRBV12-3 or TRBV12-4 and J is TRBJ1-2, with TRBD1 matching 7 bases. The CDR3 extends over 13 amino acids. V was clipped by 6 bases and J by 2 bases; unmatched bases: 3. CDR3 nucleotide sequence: TGTGCCAGCAGAAGGGACAGCAACTATGGCTACACCTTC. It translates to CASRRDSNYGYTF.

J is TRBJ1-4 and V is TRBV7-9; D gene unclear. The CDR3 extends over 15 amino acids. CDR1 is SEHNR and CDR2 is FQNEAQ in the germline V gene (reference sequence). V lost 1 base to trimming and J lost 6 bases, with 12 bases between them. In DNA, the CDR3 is TGTGCCAGCAGCTTAGTCTTGGGTGAGGATGAAAAACTGTTTTTT. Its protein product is CASSLVLGEDEKLFF. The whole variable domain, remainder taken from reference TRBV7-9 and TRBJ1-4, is DTGVSQNPRHKITKRGQNVTFRCDPISEHNRLYWYRQTLGQGPEFLTYFQNEAQLEKSRLLSDRFSAERPKGSFSTLEIQRTEQGDSAMYLCASSLVLGEDEKLFFGSGTQLSVL.

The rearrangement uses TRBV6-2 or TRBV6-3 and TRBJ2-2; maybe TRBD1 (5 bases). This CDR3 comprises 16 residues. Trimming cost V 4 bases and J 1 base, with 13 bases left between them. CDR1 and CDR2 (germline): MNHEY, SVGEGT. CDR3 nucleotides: TGTGCCAGCAGTTCTGAAGGGGTGAGGAACACCGGGGAGCTGTTTTTT. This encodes CASSSEGVRNTGELFF.

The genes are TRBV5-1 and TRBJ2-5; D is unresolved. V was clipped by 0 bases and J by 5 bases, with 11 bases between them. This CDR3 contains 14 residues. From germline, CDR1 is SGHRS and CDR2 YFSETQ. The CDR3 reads CASSLETAGETQYF. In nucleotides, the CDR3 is TGCGCCAGCAGCTTGGAGACGGCCGGGGAGACCCAGTACTTC.

The DNA for the CDR3 is TGTGCCAGCAGCCTGGGGACAGGGCTTCTTAATTCACCCCTCCACTTT. It translates to CASSLGTGLLNSPLHF. The chain recombines TRBV5-6 with TRBJ1-6; 9 bases agree with TRBD1. Germline CDR1 SGHDT, CDR2 YYEEEE. This CDR3 has 16 amino acids. J was trimmed by 6 bases and V by 4 bases; bases with no gene match: 8.

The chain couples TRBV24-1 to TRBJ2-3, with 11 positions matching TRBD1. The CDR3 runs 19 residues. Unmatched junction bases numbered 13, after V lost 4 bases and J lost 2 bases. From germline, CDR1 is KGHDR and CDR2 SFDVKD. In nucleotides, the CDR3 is TGTGCCACCAGTGACCACGGGACAGGGGGGCGGAGGACCACAGATACGCAGTATTTT. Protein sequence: CATSDHGTGGRRTTDTQYF.

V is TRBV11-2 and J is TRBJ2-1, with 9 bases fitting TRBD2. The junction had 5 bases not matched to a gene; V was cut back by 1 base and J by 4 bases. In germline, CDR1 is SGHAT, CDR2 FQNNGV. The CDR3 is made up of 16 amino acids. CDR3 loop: CASSLGGGARYNEQFF. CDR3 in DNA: TGTGCCAGCAGCTTAGGCGGGGGGGCAAGGTACAATGAGCAGTTCTTC.

CDR3 region: CASSKAGRAQLGCGTQYF. The CDR3 bases are TGTGCCAGCAGCAAAGCAGGCAGGGCCCAGTTGGGATGTGGGACCCAGTACTTC. The rearrangement uses TRBV21-1 and TRBJ2-5; TRBD1, the table's D call, lacks a check against the DNA. TRBV21-1 is labeled a pseudogene. The CDR3 is 18 amino acids.

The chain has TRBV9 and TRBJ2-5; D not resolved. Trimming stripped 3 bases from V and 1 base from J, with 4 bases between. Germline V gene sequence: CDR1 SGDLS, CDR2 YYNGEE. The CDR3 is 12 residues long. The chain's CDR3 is CASSAGQETQYF. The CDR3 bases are TGTGCCAGCAGCGCGGGCCAAGAGACCCAGTACTTC.

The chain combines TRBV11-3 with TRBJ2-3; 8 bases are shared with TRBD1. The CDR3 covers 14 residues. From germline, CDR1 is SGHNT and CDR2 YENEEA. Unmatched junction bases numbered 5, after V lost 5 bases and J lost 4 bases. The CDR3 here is CASSDRTGPDTQYF. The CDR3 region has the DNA TGTGCCAGCAGCGACCGGACAGGGCCAGATACGCAGTATTTT.

CDR3 protein: CASSLRGGQQAANYGYTF. In DNA, the CDR3 is TGTGCCAGCAGTTTAAGGGGGGGGCAGCAAGCAGCTAACTATGGCTACACCTTC. J is TRBJ1-2 and V is TRBV27, with D perhaps matching TRBD1 (6 bases). Germline V gives CDR1 MNHEY, CDR2 SMNVEV (reference sequence). Trimming pared 2 bases from V and 0 bases from J, leaving 19 bases between. The CDR3 is made up of 18 amino acids.

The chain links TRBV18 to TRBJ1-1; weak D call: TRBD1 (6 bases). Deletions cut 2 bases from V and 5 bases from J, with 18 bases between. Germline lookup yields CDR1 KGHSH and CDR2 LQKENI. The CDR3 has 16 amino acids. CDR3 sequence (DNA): TGTGCCAGCTCACCAGAAAAAGGGGGTGTTGGGACTGAAGCTTTCTTT. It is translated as CASSPEKGGVGTEAFF. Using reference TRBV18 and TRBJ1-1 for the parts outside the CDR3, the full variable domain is NAGVMQNPRHLVRRRGQEARLRCSPMKGHSHVYWYRQLPEEGLKFMVYLQKENIIDESGMPKERFSAEFPKEGPSILRIQQVVRGDSAAYFCASSPEKGGVGTEAFFGQGTRLTVV.

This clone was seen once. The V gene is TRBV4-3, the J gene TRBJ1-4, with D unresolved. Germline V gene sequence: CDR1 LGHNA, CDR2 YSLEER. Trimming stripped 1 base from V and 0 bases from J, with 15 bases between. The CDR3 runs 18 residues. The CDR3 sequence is CASSQAWANEPTNEKLFF. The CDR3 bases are TGCGCCAGCAGCCAAGCATGGGCGAACGAACCAACTAATGAAAAACTGTTTTTT.

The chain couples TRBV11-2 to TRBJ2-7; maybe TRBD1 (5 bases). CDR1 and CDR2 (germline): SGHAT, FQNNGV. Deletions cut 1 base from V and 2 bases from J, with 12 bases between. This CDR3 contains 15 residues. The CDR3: CASSLGRAGTYEQYF. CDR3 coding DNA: TGTGCCAGCAGCTTAGGACGGGCAGGGACCTACGAGCAGTACTTC.